These 21 T cell receptor beta chains were sequenced from one sample in a study of blood T cell repertoires in COVID-19. The repertoire was sequenced with immunoSEQ multiplex PCR; TCRdb's copy has only in-frame clones and lacks some. The table lists roughly 350,000 clones, about 89% of them singletons. Sequencing used peripheral blood. These receptors all come from a woman in her forties or fifties with COVID-19, enrolled during active disease.

This sequence joins TRBV19 and TRBJ2-1; D is perhaps TRBD1 (6 bases). Germline V gene data show CDR1 as LNHDA and CDR2 as SQIVND (reference sequence). Trimming cost V 5 bases and J 0 bases, with 26 bases left between them. The CDR3 has 20 amino acids. Here the CDR3 reads CASSARQVFPQMGSYNEQFF. As DNA, the CDR3 is TGTGCCAGTAGTGCTCGACAGGTCTTCCCCCAAATGGGCTCCTACAATGAGCAGTTCTTC. Variable domain in full (rest from reference TRBV19 and TRBJ2-1): DGGITQSPKYLFRKEGQNVTLSCEQNLNHDAMYWYRQDPGQGLRLIYYSQIVNDFQKGDIAEGYSVSREKKESFPLTVTSAQKNPTAFYLCASSARQVFPQMGSYNEQFFGPGTRLTVL.

V usage is TRBV7-2 and J usage is TRBJ1-3; D unclear. Per the germline V gene, CDR1 is SGHTA and CDR2 is FQGNSA. Trimming took off 5 bases at V and 4 bases at J, with 12 bases between the two ends. CDR3 size: 14 residues. The CDR3 sequence is CASSRGGLGNTIYF. For the CDR3, the DNA is TGTGCCAGCAGCCGGGGAGGGTTAGGAAACACCATATATTTT.

This clone appeared once. The chain recombines TRBV29-1 with TRBJ2-1, with D possibly TRBD2 on 5 matching bases. The CDR3 consists of 16 residues. Germline loops: CDR1 SQVTM, CDR2 ANQGSEA. V gave up 4 bases and J gave up 3 bases, with 19 bases separating them. The CDR3 nucleotides are TGCAGCGTTGTAACCCTAGCTCACACCTTCTACAATGAGCAGTTCTTC. This translates into CSVVTLAHTFYNEQFF.

The genes are TRBV4-1 and TRBJ2-1, with unresolved D. V lost 2 bases to trimming and J lost 5 bases, with 13 bases between them. This CDR3 contains 15 residues. Germline values: CDR1 MGHRA, CDR2 YSYEKL. CDR3 residues: CASSQSLNSNNEQFF. The CDR3 region has the DNA TGCGCCAGCAGCCAATCATTAAATTCTAACAATGAGCAGTTCTTC.

The chain recombines TRBV3-1 (or the pseudogene TRBV3-2) with TRBJ1-3; TRBD1 aligns across 8 bases. The germline gives CDR1 LGHDT, CDR2 YNNKEL (reference sequence). The CDR3 consists of 15 residues. The V gene end was trimmed by 4 bases and the J gene end by 1 base; junction bases not matched to a gene: 3. DNA for the CDR3: TGTGCCAGCAGCCTGCAGGGGGCGTCTGGAAACACCATATATTTT. It is translated as CASSLQGASGNTIYF.

The J gene is TRBJ1-5, the V gene TRBV7-8; D is ambiguous. The length of the CDR3 is 13 residues. The V end lost 3 bases, the J end lost 5 bases, and 8 bases lay between the germline ends. Germline CDR1 and CDR2: SGHVS and FQNEAQ. Here the CDR3 DNA reads TGTGCCAGCAGCTTCCAGCGAGATCAGCCCCAGCATTTT. This sequence encodes CASSFQRDQPQHF.

This rearrangement joins TRBV24-1 to TRBJ2-7; 9 bases are shared with TRBD1. CDR1 is KGHDR and CDR2 is SFDVKD in the germline V gene. V lost 9 bases, J lost 2 bases, and 4 bases stayed unmatched. This CDR3 spans 13 amino acids. The CDR3 coding sequence is TGTGCCACCCAAAGGACAGGGGCCTACGAGCAGTACTTC. This codes for CATQRTGAYEQYF.

J is TRBJ2-1 and V is TRBV6-5; D is possibly TRBD1 (6 bases). Germline V gene data show CDR1 as MNHEY and CDR2 as SVGAGI. V was shortened by 7 bases and J by 6 bases, with 13 bases between the two germline ends. The length of the CDR3 is 13 residues. The CDR3 here is CASISSGANEQFF. The CDR3 DNA reads TGTGCCAGCATCTCCTCAGGGGCCAATGAGCAGTTCTTC.

The chain couples TRBV24-1 to TRBJ2-2; 9 nucleotides align to TRBD2. CDR3 length equals 14 residues. Germline-derived CDR1 and CDR2 are KGHDR and SFDVKD. Germline trimming cut 8 bases from V and 4 bases from J; bases unmatched to any gene: 4. The chain's CDR3 is CATTAGGSTGELFF. The DNA of the CDR3 is TGTGCCACCACGGCGGGAGGGAGCACCGGGGAGCTGTTTTTT.

V is TRBV6-5 and J is TRBJ2-7; 9 bases fit TRBD1. V shed 6 bases and J 2 bases; nucleotides not matched to a gene: 5. The CDR3 runs to 14 residues. CDR1 and CDR2 from the germline V gene are MNHEY and SVGAGI. CDR3 sequence (DNA): TGTGCCAGCAGGGCCAGGACAGGGGCCTACGAGCAGTACTTC. Its protein product is CASRARTGAYEQYF.

The chain carries TRBV30 and TRBJ1-3, with D unresolved. Trimming took off 2 bases at V and 9 bases at J, with 20 bases between the two ends. The germline V gene has CDR1 GTSNPN and CDR2 SVGIG (reference sequence). The CDR3 totals 15 residues. The CDR3 protein is CAWSIVSGPRGTIYF. The CDR3 region has the DNA TGTGCCTGGAGTATAGTATCTGGGCCCCGGGGCACCATATATTTT.

With regard to this clone: Other DNA sequences in the same sample also yield this CDR3. The chain joins TRBV18 to TRBJ1-1, with unresolved D. Germline V gene data show CDR1 as KGHSH and CDR2 as LQKENI. V was trimmed by 0 bases and J by 5 bases, leaving 4 bases between them. This CDR3 comprises 12 residues. The CDR3 nucleotides are TGTGCCAGCTCACCACCCGGGACTGAAGCTTTCTTT. Translated, it gives CASSPPGTEAFF.

This chain uses TRBV19 with TRBJ2-1; TRBD2 matches 10 bases. The CDR3 covers 15 residues. Looked up from germline, CDR1 is LNHDA and CDR2 is SQIVND (reference sequence). The ends lost 6 bases at V and 7 bases at J; junction bases unmatched: 9. CDR3 in DNA: TGTGCCAGTAGAGATCTAGCGGGAGTTAAGAATGAGCAGTTCTTC. This sequence encodes CASRDLAGVKNEQFF.

V and J are TRBV6-5 and TRBJ1-2, with D tentatively TRBD1 (5 bases). Trimming pared 8 bases from V and 5 bases from J, leaving 12 bases between. The CDR3 length is 12 residues. Per germline, CDR1 MNHEY and CDR2 SVGAGI. CDR3 nucleotides: TGTGCCAGCGGGACGGGACTATATGGCTACACCTTC. This encodes CASGTGLYGYTF.

J is TRBJ1-2 and V is TRBV2; 8 bases align to TRBD1. The ends lost 2 bases at V and 7 bases at J; junction bases unmatched: 12. The CDR3 loop spans 16 amino acids. From germline, CDR1 is SNHLY and CDR2 FYNNEI. The CDR3 loop is CASSEMNPGGLGGYTF. CDR3 DNA: TGTGCCAGCAGTGAAATGAACCCAGGGGGCTTAGGTGGCTACACCTTC.

The gene calls are TRBV9 and TRBJ2-7, with 7 bases lining up with TRBD1. Germline V gene sequence: CDR1 SGDLS, CDR2 YYNGEE. There are 14 residues in the CDR3. V gave up 4 bases and J gave up 7 bases; unmatched junction bases: 11. The CDR3 is CASSPRGQDLEQYF. CDR3 nucleotide sequence: TGTGCCAGCAGCCCTAGGGGGCAAGACTTAGAGCAGTACTTC.

This CDR3 is CASSLGNSGANVLTF. The CDR3 DNA is TGTGCCAGCAGCTTGGGTAACTCTGGGGCCAACGTCCTGACTTTC. The J gene is TRBJ2-6, the V gene TRBV5-6; D uncertain. CDR1 SGHDT and CDR2 YYEEEE come from the germline V gene. The CDR3 is 15 residues long. Trimming cost V 0 bases and J 0 bases, with 4 bases left between them.

This chain joins TRBV4-2 and TRBJ2-7; TRBD2 matches 7 bases. Germline V gene data show CDR1 as LGHNA and CDR2 as YNFKEQ. With V trimmed by 4 bases and J by 7 bases, 7 bases remained unmatched. This CDR3 spans 13 amino acids. The CDR3 DNA is TGTGCCAGCAGCCTGGCGGGAGAGGGAGAGCAGTACTTC. It codes for CASSLAGEGEQYF.

V and J are TRBV25-1 and TRBJ2-1, with 9 nucleotides matching TRBD2. The CDR3 extends over 18 amino acids. The V gene's germline CDR1 is MGHDK and CDR2 SYGVNS. The V gene end was trimmed by 1 base and the J gene end by 4 bases; junction bases not matched to a gene: 11. The CDR3, as DNA: TGTGCCAGCAGTGAATCTCTCGGCGGGAGGGCCAGGTACAATGAGCAGTTCTTC. Residues: CASSESLGGRARYNEQFF. Looking up the rest from reference TRBV25-1 and TRBJ2-1 gives the full variable domain: EADIYQTPRYLVIGTGKKITLECSQTMGHDKMYWYQQDPGMELHLIHYSYGVNSTEKGDLSSESTVSRIRTEHFPLTLESARPSHTSQYLCASSESLGGRARYNEQFFGPGTRLTVL.

The V and J genes are TRBV9 and TRBJ1-3; D possibly corresponds to TRBD1 (6 bases). Trimming removed 4 bases at V and 4 bases at J, with 15 bases between. This CDR3 comprises 15 residues. Germline lookup yields CDR1 SGDLS and CDR2 YYNGEE. The CDR3: CASSPRQVSGNTIYF. The CDR3 bases are TGTGCCAGCAGCCCGAGACAGGTTTCCGGAAACACCATATATTTT.

The chain has TRBV7-9 and TRBJ2-7, with 8 bases that match TRBD1. Germline CDR1 is SEHNR and CDR2 is FQNEAQ (reference sequence). The V gene end was trimmed by 5 bases and the J gene end by 2 bases; junction bases not matched to a gene: 11. This CDR3 is 16 amino acids long. CDR3: CASSTERTGFAYEQYF. CDR3 coding DNA: TGTGCCAGCAGCACCGAACGGACAGGGTTCGCCTACGAGCAGTACTTC.